These 22 T cell receptor beta chains came from one sample sequenced in a study of CD8+ T cells in alopecia areata. Extracted from the samples, RNA was reverse transcribed into cDNA to serve as the sequencing template. Profiling relied on immunoSEQ multiplex PCR, and the TCRdb table lists in-frame clones only, not all of them. The sample lists some 96,000 clones, more than 55% seen once, with around 15% in the top ten. Treatment of the sample: oral pan-JAK inhibitor, 5-10 mg twice daily. The starting material was CD8+ T cells sorted from blood, obtained at week 4, from a patient treated with tofacitinib. These receptors were obtained from a human donor with alopecia areata.

This chain joins TRBV5-1 and TRBJ1-1, with D unresolved. Germline lookup yields CDR1 SGHRS and CDR2 YFSETQ. V was cut by 0 bases and J by 4 bases, with 10 bases left in between. This CDR3 spans 14 amino acids. The CDR3 loop reads CASSLAFTSTEAFF. The DNA for the CDR3 is TGCGCCAGCAGCTTGGCCTTCACATCCACTGAAGCTTTCTTT.

The rearrangement links TRBV30 to TRBJ2-5; 9 bases align to TRBD2. The V gene's germline CDR1 is GTSNPN and CDR2 SVGIG (reference sequence). V was pared by 1 base and J by 1 base, with 16 bases of the junction left unmatched. The CDR3 is 19 residues long. The CDR3 spells CAWSGLGLAGIRVQETQYF. In DNA form, the CDR3 reads TGTGCCTGGAGTGGGCTGGGGCTAGCGGGAATTCGAGTCCAAGAGACCCAGTACTTC.

The chain combines TRBV5-1 with TRBJ2-1; D is tentatively TRBD1 or TRBD2 (5 bases each). The CDR3 extends over 15 amino acids. V was pared by 4 bases and J by 3 bases, with 14 bases between. Germline V gives CDR1 SGHRS, CDR2 YFSETQ. DNA of the CDR3: TGCGCCAGCAGCCGTTATCGGGACGGCTACAATGAGCAGTTCTTC. Translated, it gives CASSRYRDGYNEQFF.

This sequence joins TRBV9 and TRBJ2-1; D uncertain. Trimming pared 2 bases from V and 6 bases from J, leaving 12 bases between. The CDR3 loop spans 14 amino acids. Germline loops: CDR1 SGDLS, CDR2 YYNGEE. CDR3 in DNA: TGTGCCAGCAGCGTGTCCAGTGGCCCCAATGAGCAGTTCTTC. It specifies CASSVSSGPNEQFF.

This clone was seen just once. The rearrangement uses TRBV29-1 and TRBJ2-7; D is uncertain. This CDR3 comprises 13 residues. Germline-derived CDR1 and CDR2 are SQVTM and ANQGSEA. V dropped 8 bases and J dropped 3 bases, with 17 bases sitting between them. CDR3 sequence: CSPPPPGCYEQYF. CDR3 coding DNA: TGCAGCCCTCCCCCCCCAGGCTGCTACGAGCAGTACTTC.

The rearrangement uses TRBV9 and TRBJ2-1, with 7 bases identical to TRBD2. The CDR3 consists of 15 residues. The germline CDR1 and CDR2 sequences are SGDLS and YYNGEE. Losses at the gene ends were 3 bases for V and 0 bases for J; bases not matched to a gene: 3. The DNA for the CDR3 is TGTGCCAGCAGCGATAGCGGGCTCTCCTACAATGAGCAGTTCTTC. Translated, it gives CASSDSGLSYNEQFF.

This chain connects TRBV10-3 to TRBJ2-1; 10 bases are shared with TRBD2. The CDR3 totals 16 residues. V was pared by 2 bases and J by 0 bases, with 1 base of the junction left unmatched. Germline assignment: CDR1 ENHRY and CDR2 SYGVKD. CDR3 amino acids: CAISETSGTSYNEQFF. Here the CDR3 DNA reads TGTGCCATCAGTGAGACTAGCGGGACCTCCTACAATGAGCAGTTCTTC.

V usage is TRBV7-9 and J usage is TRBJ2-2, with a weak D call TRBD2 (6 bases). CDR1 is SEHNR, CDR2 FQNEAQ, per germline (reference sequence). V lost 5 bases, J lost 0 bases, and 10 bases lay in between. The CDR3 runs 15 residues. CDR3 residues: CASSQTRANTGELFF. The CDR3 DNA sequence: TGTGCCAGCAGCCAGACTAGAGCGAACACCGGGGAGCTGTTTTTT. The full variable domain, with the rest looked up from reference TRBV7-9 and TRBJ2-2, is DTGVSQNPRHKITKRGQNVTFRCDPISEHNRLYWYRQTLGQGPEFLTYFQNEAQLEKSRLLSDRFSAERPKGSFSTLEIQRTEQGDSAMYLCASSQTRANTGELFFGEGSRLTVL.

The chain uses TRBV6-4 and TRBJ1-1; D is perhaps TRBD1 (6 bases). V was pared by 4 bases and J by 2 bases, with 11 bases between. This CDR3 comprises 14 residues. CDR1 and CDR2 (germline): MRHNA, SNTAGT. CDR3 bases: TGTGCCAGCAGTGCGGGGGGGCCCAACACTGAAGCTTTCTTT. Translating it yields CASSAGGPNTEAFF.

This clone was found a few times. This sequence joins TRBV11-2 and TRBJ1-1; TRBD1 aligns across 7 bases. The CDR3 is 14 amino acids. J gave up 4 bases and V 3 bases, and 5 bases lay outside the gene matches. Germline CDR1 reads SGHAT; CDR2 reads FQNNGV. This CDR3 is CASSLEGGGTEAFF. The CDR3 region has the DNA TGTGCCAGCAGCTTGGAAGGGGGCGGCACTGAAGCTTTCTTT.

The chain recombines TRBV7-9 with TRBJ2-1; D remains ambiguous. CDR1 and CDR2 from the germline V gene are SEHNR and FQNEAQ (reference sequence). Trimming shortened V by 1 base and J by 5 bases, and 6 bases separated the two germline ends. This CDR3 region has 13 residues. CDR3 coding DNA: TGTGCCAGCAGCTTAGGACCCGACAATGAGCAGTTCTTC. It is translated as CASSLGPDNEQFF.

The chain employs TRBV7-9 and TRBJ1-2; D ambiguous. CDR1 and CDR2 (germline): SEHNR, FQNEAQ (reference sequence). V shed 1 base and J shed 3 bases, with 6 bases lying between them. This CDR3 spans 13 amino acids. CDR3 sequence (DNA): TGTGCCAGCAGCTTAGACAGCCACTATGGCTACACCTTC. Protein product: CASSLDSHYGYTF.

The chain uses TRBV4-1 and TRBJ2-7; D gene ambiguous. The CDR3 extends over 14 amino acids. Germline V gene sequence: CDR1 MGHRA, CDR2 YSYEKL. The ends were cut back, 3 bases at V and 2 bases at J, with 11 bases in the middle. In nucleotides, the CDR3 is TGCGCCAGCAGCCACGTATCAGGACCCTACGAGCAGTACTTC. This sequence encodes CASSHVSGPYEQYF.

The chain couples TRBV29-1 to TRBJ1-1; D call uncertain. V lost 0 bases and J 0 bases, leaving 5 bases between the germline ends. The CDR3 is made up of 13 amino acids. Germline lookup yields CDR1 SQVTM and CDR2 ANQGSEA. CDR3 sequence reads: CSVEEMVNTEAFF. The CDR3 nucleotides are TGCAGCGTTGAAGAGATGGTGAACACTGAAGCTTTCTTT.

The V gene is TRBV6-1, the J gene TRBJ1-5; 11 bases are shared with TRBD1. Germline V gene data show CDR1 as MNHNS and CDR2 as SASEGT. The V segment lost 4 bases and the J segment 4 bases; nucleotides outside the gene matches: 6. This CDR3 spans 16 amino acids. The DNA for the CDR3 is TGTGCCAGCAGTGGCAGGTGGGACAGGGGGAATCAGCCCCAGCATTTT. Translated: CASSGRWDRGNQPQHF.

This clone was seen more than once but under ten times. J is TRBJ1-6 and V is TRBV14; D remains unclear. Per germline, CDR1 SGHDN and CDR2 FVKESK. This CDR3 spans 15 amino acids. V shed 0 bases and J shed 5 bases, with 8 bases lying between them. CDR3 region: CASSQDPTNNSPLHF. The DNA of the CDR3 is TGTGCCAGCAGCCAAGATCCCACGAATAATTCACCCCTCCACTTT.

The rearrangement uses TRBV5-1 and TRBJ2-7; D may be TRBD1 (6 bases). The germline gives CDR1 SGHRS, CDR2 YFSETQ. This CDR3 is 14 amino acids long. Trimming cost V 1 base and J 5 bases, with 13 bases left between them. This CDR3 reads CASSLLGDIHEQYF. DNA of the CDR3: TGCGCCAGCAGCTTGTTGGGGGACATCCACGAGCAGTACTTC.

The V call is TRBV7-9, the J call TRBJ2-7, with 10 bases lining up with TRBD1. The germline V gene has CDR1 SEHNR and CDR2 FQNEAQ (reference sequence). V trimming: 4 bases; J trimming: 6 bases; junction bases outside the gene matches: 3. CDR3 length equals 13 residues. CDR3 sequence: CASSSTGGGEQYF. The DNA for the CDR3 is TGTGCCAGCAGCTCGACAGGGGGCGGCGAGCAGTACTTC.

In DNA form, the CDR3 reads TGCAGCGTTGAACGGACAGGCGGAGCTTTCTTT. This codes for CSVERTGGAFF. The chain uses TRBV29-1 and TRBJ1-1; TRBD1 matches at 7 bases. CDR1 is SQVTM, CDR2 ANQGSEA, per germline. V was clipped by 2 bases and J by 10 bases; unmatched bases: 4. The CDR3 has 11 amino acids.

V gene TRBV19 combines with J gene TRBJ2-2; D call uncertain. This CDR3 has 16 amino acids. The germline V and J ends were trimmed by 1 base and 3 bases, with 12 bases remaining between them. Germline CDR1 LNHDA, CDR2 SQIVND (reference sequence). The CDR3 region is CASSIGSGIHTGELFF. The CDR3 DNA sequence: TGTGCCAGTAGTATAGGGTCTGGGATTCACACCGGGGAGCTGTTTTTT.

This clone has more than one count but fewer than ten. This chain links TRBV15 with TRBJ2-1; weak D call: TRBD1 (6 bases). Trimming took off 0 bases at V and 7 bases at J, with 13 bases between the two ends. The length of the CDR3 is 15 residues. Germline V gene lookup returns CDR1 LNHNV and CDR2 YYDKDF (reference sequence). CDR3 protein: CATSRDLNRANEQFF. CDR3 nucleotide sequence: TGTGCCACCAGCAGAGATCTAAACAGGGCAAATGAGCAGTTCTTC.

V is TRBV5-1 and J is TRBJ1-5; TRBD1 matches at 7 bases. The trim removed 0 bases at V and 1 base at J, leaving 1 base unmatched. The length of the CDR3 is 15 residues. CDR1 is SGHRS, CDR2 YFSETQ, per germline. The chain's CDR3 is CASSLGGQSNQPQHF. The CDR3 DNA reads TGCGCCAGCAGCTTGGGGGGACAGAGCAATCAGCCCCAGCATTTT. Complete variable domain (other parts from reference TRBV5-1 and TRBJ1-5): KAGVTQTPRYLIKTRGQQVTLSCSPISGHRSVSWYQQTPGQGLQFLFEYFSETQRNKGNFPGRFSGRQFSNSRSEMNVSTLELGDSALYLCASSLGGQSNQPQHFGDGTRLSIL.